This TCR beta chain was recorded in a study of blood T cell repertoires in COVID-19. Study overall: Samples of COVID-19 (acute and convalescent) were obtained from the United States, Italy and Spain. PBMCs, B-cell-depleted T cells, or T cells were the source of the cDNA or gDNA that made up the material.

Germline V gene lookup returns CDR1 SGDLS and CDR2 YYNGEE. There are 15 residues in the CDR3. V lost 2 bases and J 4 bases, leaving 13 bases between the germline ends. Methods used by the authors: Amplification of reference gene primers provided the estimated nucleated cell counts. The repertoire was sequenced with immunoSEQ multiplex PCR; TCRdb's copy has only in-frame clones and lacks some. The V and J calls and clone size are taken from that table; D and trimming were inferred from the DNA. The sample holds about 280,000 clones, approximately 86% seen once. The sequenced material came from peripheral blood. V usage is TRBV9 and J usage is TRBJ2-1, with a weak D call TRBD2 (5 bases). The origin of this receptor is a woman aged 25 to 45 who had recovered from COVID-19. CDR3 protein: CASSVIGGRYNEQFF. DNA for the CDR3: TGTGCCAGCAGCGTTATAGGAGGCCGATACAATGAGCAGTTCTTC. Looking up the rest from reference TRBV9 and TRBJ2-1 gives the full variable domain: DSGVTQTPKHLITATGQRVTLRCSPRSGDLSVYWYQQSLDQGLQFLIQYYNGEERAKGNILERFSAQQFPDLHSELNLSSLELGDSALYFCASSVIGGRYNEQFFGPGTRLTVL.